The 21 T cell receptor beta chains reported below all come from one sample, sequenced in a study of T cells in localized non-small cell lung cancer. Generated by immunoSEQ multiplex PCR, the TCRdb table keeps only in-frame clones and is missing some. The repertoire includes roughly 35,000 clones, roughly 93% of them detected once, and roughly 7.9% sits in the top ten. The specimen was peripheral blood, collected before any cancer treatment. These receptors originate from a female donor over 55 with stage I lung adenocarcinoma.

V gene TRBV9 combines with J gene TRBJ1-4, with 11 nucleotides matching TRBD1. Germline assignment: CDR1 SGDLS and CDR2 YYNGEE. The CDR3 sequence is 17 residues long. V trimming: 2 bases; J trimming: 8 bases; junction bases outside the gene matches: 11. In DNA, the CDR3 is TGTGCCAGCAGCGTCGCCTCGGGACAGGGGGAGGAAGAAAAACTGTTTTTT. Its translation is CASSVASGQGEEEKLFF.

The chain joins TRBV6-6 to TRBJ2-6; D gene ambiguous. Per germline, CDR1 MNHNY and CDR2 SVGAGI (reference sequence). The CDR3 length is 13 residues. V dropped 5 bases and J dropped 2 bases, with 4 bases sitting between them. This chain's CDR3 is CASSPPGANVLTF. The CDR3 bases are TGTGCCAGCAGTCCCCCTGGGGCCAACGTCCTGACTTTC.

The genes are TRBV5-4 and TRBJ2-3; 11 bases are a match to TRBD2. V shed 4 bases, J shed 2 bases, and the junction held 6 bases outside the gene matches. The length of the CDR3 is 16 residues. In germline, CDR1 is SGHNT, CDR2 YYREEE (reference sequence). The CDR3 loop reads CASSDLAGGPTDTQYF. The CDR3 DNA is TGTGCCAGCAGCGATTTAGCGGGAGGGCCCACAGATACGCAGTATTTT.

V is TRBV30 and J is TRBJ1-1; no clear D. V was shortened by 4 bases and J by 1 base, with 19 bases between the two germline ends. The CDR3 is 16 amino acids. Germline-derived CDR1 and CDR2 are GTSNPN and SVGIG (reference sequence). CDR3 DNA: TGTGCCTGGATCCGTTACGGCGGGCTCGCGAACACTGAAGCTTTCTTT. Its translation is CAWIRYGGLANTEAFF.

The V and J genes are TRBV28 and TRBJ1-2; 8 bases match TRBD1. Germline V CDR1 and CDR2: MDHEN, SYDVKM. The J segment lost 8 bases and the V segment lost 4 bases, leaving 15 bases of the junction unmatched. The length of the CDR3 is 16 residues. The CDR3 coding sequence is TGTGCCAGCAGTTCCCTTAACCCAGGGGGCGCAAACGGCTACACCTTC. Its translation: CASSSLNPGGANGYTF.

The chain couples TRBV11-2 to TRBJ2-3; D possibly corresponds to TRBD2 (5 bases). In germline, CDR1 is SGHAT, CDR2 FQNNGV. The CDR3 is made up of 15 amino acids. V was pared by 3 bases and J by 0 bases, with 10 bases between. The CDR3 region has the DNA TGTGCCAGCAGCTTTCAGCGGAGTAGCACAGATACGCAGTATTTT. This codes for CASSFQRSSTDTQYF. The full variable domain, rest sourced from reference TRBV11-2 and TRBJ2-3, is EAGVAQSPRYKIIEKRQSVAFWCNPISGHATLYWYQQILGQGPKLLIQFQNNGVVDDSQLPKDRFSAERLKGVDSTLKIQPAKLEDSAVYLCASSFQRSSTDTQYFGPGTRLTVL.

This CDR3 reads CASSPPLAGDYNEQFF. The CDR3 DNA is TGTGCCAGCTCACCACCACTGGCGGGGGATTACAATGAGCAGTTCTTC. V gene TRBV18 combines with J gene TRBJ2-1; the match to TRBD2 covers 7 bases. Germline assignment: CDR1 KGHSH and CDR2 LQKENI. This CDR3 has 16 residues. V shed 0 bases, J shed 4 bases, and the junction held 6 bases outside the gene matches. The variable domain in full, with the rest retrieved from reference TRBV18 and TRBJ2-1, is NAGVMQNPRHLVRRRGQEARLRCSPMKGHSHVYWYRQLPEEGLKFMVYLQKENIIDESGMPKERFSAEFPKEGPSILRIQQVVRGDSAAYFCASSPPLAGDYNEQFFGPGTRLTVL.

The chain has TRBV30 and TRBJ1-1; D gene ambiguous. The V gene's germline CDR1 is GTSNPN and CDR2 SVGIG (reference sequence). Trimming shortened V by 2 bases and J by 0 bases, and 16 bases separated the two germline ends. The CDR3 sequence is 16 residues long. CDR3 loop: CAWSILDYSLNTEAFF. The CDR3 DNA reads as TGTGCCTGGAGTATTCTGGATTACAGCTTGAACACTGAAGCTTTCTTT.

This chain connects TRBV7-6 to TRBJ2-1; D tentatively fits TRBD1 or TRBD2 (5 bases each). CDR1 SGHVS and CDR2 FNYEAQ come from the germline V gene. The CDR3 runs to 14 residues. V lost 8 bases and J lost 1, with 12 bases in between. The CDR3 is CASGRGVSYNEQFF. As DNA, the CDR3 is TGTGCCAGCGGGAGAGGGGTGTCCTACAATGAGCAGTTCTTC.

The chain uses TRBV6-1 and TRBJ1-5; D not resolved. Per germline, CDR1 MNHNS and CDR2 SASEGT. The CDR3 contains 13 residues. V was trimmed by 10 bases and J by 7 bases, leaving 17 bases between them. CDR3 sequence reads: CATVRVARQPQHF. For the CDR3, the DNA is TGTGCCACCGTAAGGGTCGCAAGGCAGCCCCAGCATTTT.

The rearrangement joins TRBV5-6 to TRBJ2-4; 7 bases map to TRBD1. V shed 3 bases and J 5 bases; nucleotides not matched to a gene: 2. Germline V gene lookup returns CDR1 SGHDT and CDR2 YYEEEE. The CDR3 is 13 residues long. The CDR3 DNA is TGTGCCAGCAGCTCCGGACAGGAAAACATTCAGTACTTC. Residues: CASSSGQENIQYF.

The chain carries TRBV2 and TRBJ1-5; TRBD1 matches 8 bases. The CDR3 has 16 amino acids. Germline values: CDR1 SNHLY, CDR2 FYNNEI. V was clipped by 6 bases and J by 7 bases; unmatched bases: 14. CDR3 amino acids: CASSLQGAGGRQPQHF. CDR3 nucleotide sequence: TGTGCCAGCAGCCTTCAGGGGGCGGGGGGTCGGCAGCCCCAGCATTTT.

The chain has TRBV5-8 and TRBJ2-3, with TRBD1 as a possible D gene (6 bases). Trimming took 4 bases from V and 1 from J, leaving 19 bases between them. The CDR3 is 17 amino acids. From germline, CDR1 is SGHTS and CDR2 YDEGEE. The CDR3 DNA is TGTGCCAGCAGCACCGGACAGCTAGCCATGGGCACAGATACGCAGTATTTT. It translates to CASSTGQLAMGTDTQYF.

The chain combines TRBV6-1 with TRBJ1-3; unclear D gene. The V gene lost 2 bases and the J gene lost 1 base, with 9 bases spanning the gap. CDR3 length equals 15 residues. Germline loops: CDR1 MNHNS, CDR2 SASEGT. CDR3 in amino acids: CASSENGLSGNTIYF. CDR3 nucleotides: TGTGCCAGCAGTGAAAACGGGTTGTCTGGAAACACCATATATTTT.

This clone has only a few counts. This rearrangement joins TRBV18 to TRBJ1-2, with D maybe TRBD1 (5 bases). V lost 3 bases and J 7 bases, leaving 15 bases between the germline ends. Germline CDR1 KGHSH, CDR2 LQKENI. This CDR3 region has 14 residues. The CDR3 nucleotides read TGTGCCAGCTCACCGCCGGGCAGGGATATTGGCTACACCTTC. This gives the protein CASSPPGRDIGYTF.

The chain uses TRBV11-2 and TRBJ2-1; 12 bases fit TRBD2. V gave up 5 bases and J gave up 7 bases; unmatched junction bases: 6. Germline V CDR1 and CDR2: SGHAT, FQNNGV. The CDR3 runs 15 residues. CDR3 in DNA: TGTGCCAGCAGCCCCCGAGGACTAGCGGGGAATGAGCAGTTCTTC. This encodes CASSPRGLAGNEQFF.

This clone was recorded a few times. The rearrangement joins TRBV6-5 to TRBJ1-2, with a possible D match to TRBD1 (6 bases). V was trimmed by 5 bases and J by 8 bases, leaving 12 bases between them. The germline V gene has CDR1 MNHEY and CDR2 SVGAGI. This CDR3 contains 12 residues. Written as DNA, the CDR3 is TGTGCCAGCAGTATACAGGGTTTGGGCTACACCTTC. Translation gives CASSIQGLGYTF.

V gene TRBV19 combines with J gene TRBJ2-3; D is unresolved. The CDR3 sequence is 12 residues long. CDR1 is LNHDA and CDR2 is SQIVND in the germline V gene (reference sequence). Trimming pared 5 bases from V and 2 bases from J, leaving 5 bases between. This CDR3 is CASSVTTDTQYF. In nucleotides, the CDR3 is TGTGCCAGTAGTGTTACCACAGATACGCAGTATTTT.

The V gene is TRBV28, the J gene TRBJ2-3, with TRBD1 matching over 10 bases. CDR3 length: 15 amino acids. Germline values: CDR1 MDHEN, CDR2 SYDVKM. J was trimmed by 3 bases and V by 5 bases; bases with no gene match: 5. The CDR3 spells CASSPLDRGTDTQYF. For the CDR3, the DNA is TGTGCCAGCAGTCCCCTGGACAGGGGGACAGATACGCAGTATTTT.

V and J are TRBV18 and TRBJ2-1; TRBD1 matches at 9 bases. V lost 4 bases and J lost 5; bases outside the gene matches: 12. The CDR3 has 17 residues. The V gene's germline CDR1 is KGHSH and CDR2 LQKENI. The CDR3 spells CASSQYSGTGWHNEQFF. CDR3 coding DNA: TGTGCCAGCTCACAATACTCCGGGACAGGGTGGCACAATGAGCAGTTCTTC.

J is TRBJ2-6 and V is TRBV19; unclear D gene. V gave up 7 bases and J gave up 0 bases, with 10 bases separating them. This CDR3 has 15 amino acids. CDR1 is LNHDA, CDR2 SQIVND, per germline (reference sequence). In DNA, the CDR3 is TGTGCCAGTAACAACAGATTCTCTGGGGCCAACGTCCTGACTTTC. Its protein product is CASNNRFSGANVLTF.